In this sample, the clone carrying this T cell receptor beta chain is medium-sized (0.01 to 0.1%). As yet, its antigen is unknown. The sorted Tregs were CD4+CD25+CD127-/low cells. The junction had 2 bases not matched to a gene; V was cut back by 2 bases and J by 4 bases. The CDR3 has 14 amino acids. The germline gives CDR1 SGHDT, CDR2 YYEEEE. The study, taken as a whole, reports: Tumor memory CD4+ T cell TCR gene usage was found to cluster with blood and lymph node memory CD4+ cells and with lymph node naive CD4+ cells. Tumor Treg TCRs overlapped most with tumor naive CD4+ cells.

Constant-region reverse primers amplified full-length variable regions, followed by semi-nested Nested Universal Primer A PCR. TCRdb reprocessed the 5' RACE reads with MiXCR, giving one entry per CDR3 protein. The sample shows around 11,000 distinct CDR3 sequences, 27% of them seen only once. The clonotype originates from a female donor with breast cancer. Sample: Tregs sorted from a lymph node. The chain combines TRBV5-6 with TRBJ1-5; 8 nucleotides agree with TRBD1. CDR3: CASSFGQGNQPQHF. CDR3 bases: TGTGCCAGCAGCTTCGGACAGGGAAATCAGCCCCAGCATTTT. The whole variable domain, remainder taken from reference TRBV5-6 and TRBJ1-5, is DAGVTQSPTHLIKTRGQQVTLRCSPKSGHDTVSWYQQALGQGPQFIFQYYEEEERQRGNFPDRFSGHQFPNYSSELNVNALLLGDSALYLCASSFGQGNQPQHFGDGTRLSIL.